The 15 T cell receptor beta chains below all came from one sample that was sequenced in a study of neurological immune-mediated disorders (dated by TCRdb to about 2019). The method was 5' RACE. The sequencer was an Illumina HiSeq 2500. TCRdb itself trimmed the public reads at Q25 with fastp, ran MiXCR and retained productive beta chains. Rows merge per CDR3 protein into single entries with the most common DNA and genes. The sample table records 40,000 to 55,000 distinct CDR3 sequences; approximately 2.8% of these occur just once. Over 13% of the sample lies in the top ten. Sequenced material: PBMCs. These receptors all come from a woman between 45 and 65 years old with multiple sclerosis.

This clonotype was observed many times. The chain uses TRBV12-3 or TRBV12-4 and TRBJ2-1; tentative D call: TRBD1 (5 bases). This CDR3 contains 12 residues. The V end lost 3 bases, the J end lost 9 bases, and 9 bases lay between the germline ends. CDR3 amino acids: CASSFSQGEQFF. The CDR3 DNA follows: TGTGCCAGCAGTTTTTCGCAGGGTGAGCAGTTCTTC.

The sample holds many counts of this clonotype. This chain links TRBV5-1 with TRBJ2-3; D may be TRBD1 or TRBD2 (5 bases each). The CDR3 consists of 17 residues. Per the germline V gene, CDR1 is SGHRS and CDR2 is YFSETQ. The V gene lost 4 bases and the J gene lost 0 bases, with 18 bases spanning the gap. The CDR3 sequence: CASSGGPLGASTDTQYF. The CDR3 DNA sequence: TGCGCCAGCAGCGGAGGACCCCTAGGGGCTAGCACAGATACGCAGTATTTT.

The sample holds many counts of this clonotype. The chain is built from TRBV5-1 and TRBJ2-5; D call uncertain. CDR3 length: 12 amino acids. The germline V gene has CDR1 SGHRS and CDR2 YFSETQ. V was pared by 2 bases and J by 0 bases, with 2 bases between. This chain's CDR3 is CASSFDQETQYF. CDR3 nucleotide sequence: TGCGCCAGCAGCTTCGACCAAGAGACCCAGTACTTC.

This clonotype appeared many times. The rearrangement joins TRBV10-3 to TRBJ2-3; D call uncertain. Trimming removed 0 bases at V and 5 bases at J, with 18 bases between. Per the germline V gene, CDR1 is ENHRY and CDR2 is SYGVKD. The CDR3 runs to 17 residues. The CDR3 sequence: CAISESSGHRGEDTQYF. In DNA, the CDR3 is TGTGCCATCAGTGAGTCGTCTGGGCACCGAGGAGAAGATACGCAGTATTTT.

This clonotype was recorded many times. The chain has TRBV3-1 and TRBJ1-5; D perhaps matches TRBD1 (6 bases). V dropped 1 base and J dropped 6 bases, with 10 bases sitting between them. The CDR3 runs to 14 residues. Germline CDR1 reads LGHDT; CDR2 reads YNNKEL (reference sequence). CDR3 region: CASSQGRGGQPQHF. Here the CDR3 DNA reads TGTGCCAGCAGCCAAGGCCGAGGGGGTCAGCCCCAGCATTTT. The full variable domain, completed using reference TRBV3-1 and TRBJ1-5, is DTAVSQTPKYLVTQMGNDKSIKCEQNLGHDTMYWYKQDSKKFLKIMFSYNNKELIINETVPNRFSPKSPDKAHLNLHINSLELGDSAVYFCASSQGRGGQPQHFGDGTRLSIL.

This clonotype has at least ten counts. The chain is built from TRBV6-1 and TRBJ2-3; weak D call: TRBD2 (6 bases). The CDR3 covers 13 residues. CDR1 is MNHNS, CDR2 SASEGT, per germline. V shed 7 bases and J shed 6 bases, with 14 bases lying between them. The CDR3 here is CASIRDSRDTQYF. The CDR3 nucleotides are TGTGCCAGCATTAGGGACTCTCGGGATACGCAGTATTTT.

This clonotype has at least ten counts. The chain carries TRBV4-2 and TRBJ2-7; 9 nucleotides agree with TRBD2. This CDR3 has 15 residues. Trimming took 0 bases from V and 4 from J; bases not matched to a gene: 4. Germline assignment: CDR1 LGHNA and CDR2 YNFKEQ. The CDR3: CASSQELAGDYEQYF. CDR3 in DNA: TGTGCCAGCAGCCAAGAATTAGCGGGAGATTACGAGCAGTACTTC.

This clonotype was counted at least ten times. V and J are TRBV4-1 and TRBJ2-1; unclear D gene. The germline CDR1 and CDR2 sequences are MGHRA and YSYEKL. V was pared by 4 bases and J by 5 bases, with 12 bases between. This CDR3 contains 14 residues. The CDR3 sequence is CASSPLTQHNEQFF. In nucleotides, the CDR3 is TGCGCCAGCAGCCCCCTGACCCAACACAATGAGCAGTTCTTC.

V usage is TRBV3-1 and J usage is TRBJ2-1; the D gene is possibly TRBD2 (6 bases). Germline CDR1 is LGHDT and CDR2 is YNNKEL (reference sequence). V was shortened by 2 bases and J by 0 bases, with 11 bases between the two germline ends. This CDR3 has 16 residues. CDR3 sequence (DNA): TGTGCCAGCAGCCAACGTGGGGGGAGCTCCTACAATGAGCAGTTCTTC. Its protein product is CASSQRGGSSYNEQFF.

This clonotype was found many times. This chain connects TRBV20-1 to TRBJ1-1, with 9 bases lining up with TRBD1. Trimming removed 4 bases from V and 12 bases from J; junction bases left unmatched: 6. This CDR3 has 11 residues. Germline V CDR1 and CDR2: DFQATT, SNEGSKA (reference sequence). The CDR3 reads CSAKRQGVPFF. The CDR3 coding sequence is TGCAGTGCTAAAAGACAGGGGGTACCTTTCTTT.

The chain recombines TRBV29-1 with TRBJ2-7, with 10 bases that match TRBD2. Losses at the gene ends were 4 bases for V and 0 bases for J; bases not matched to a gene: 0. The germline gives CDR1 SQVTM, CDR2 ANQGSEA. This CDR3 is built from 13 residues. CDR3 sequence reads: CSVASGSSYEQYF. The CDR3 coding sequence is TGCAGCGTTGCTAGCGGGAGCTCCTACGAGCAGTACTTC.

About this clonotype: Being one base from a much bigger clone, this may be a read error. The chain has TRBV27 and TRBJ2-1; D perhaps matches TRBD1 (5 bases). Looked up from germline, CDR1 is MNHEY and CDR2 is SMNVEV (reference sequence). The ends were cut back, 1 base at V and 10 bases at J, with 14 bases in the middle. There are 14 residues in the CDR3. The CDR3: CASSLLQRGHEQFF. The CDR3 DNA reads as TGTGCCAGCAGTTTATTGCAGAGAGGACACGAGCAGTTCTTC.

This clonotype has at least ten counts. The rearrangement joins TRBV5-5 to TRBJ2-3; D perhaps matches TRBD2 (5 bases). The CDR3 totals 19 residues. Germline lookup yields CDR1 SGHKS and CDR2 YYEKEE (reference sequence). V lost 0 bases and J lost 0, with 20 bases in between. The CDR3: CASSLGGSPRVSSTDTQYF. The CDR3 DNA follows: TGTGCCAGCAGCTTGGGCGGGTCCCCTAGGGTATCTAGCACAGATACGCAGTATTTT.

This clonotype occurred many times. Here the CDR3 reads CASSLEDRAGYEQYF. CDR3 DNA: TGTGCCAGCAGCTTAGAGGACAGGGCTGGGTACGAGCAGTACTTC. The chain has TRBV7-6 and TRBJ2-7; 8 nucleotides agree with TRBD1. Germline values: CDR1 SGHVS, CDR2 FNYEAQ. The V gene end was trimmed by 1 base and the J gene end by 4 bases; junction bases not matched to a gene: 6. The CDR3 is 15 residues long.

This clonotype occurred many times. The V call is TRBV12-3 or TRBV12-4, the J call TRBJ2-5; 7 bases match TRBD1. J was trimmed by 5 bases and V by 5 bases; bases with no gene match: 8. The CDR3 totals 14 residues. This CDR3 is CASSGQESWETQYF. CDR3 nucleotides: TGTGCCAGCAGTGGACAGGAATCTTGGGAGACCCAGTACTTC.